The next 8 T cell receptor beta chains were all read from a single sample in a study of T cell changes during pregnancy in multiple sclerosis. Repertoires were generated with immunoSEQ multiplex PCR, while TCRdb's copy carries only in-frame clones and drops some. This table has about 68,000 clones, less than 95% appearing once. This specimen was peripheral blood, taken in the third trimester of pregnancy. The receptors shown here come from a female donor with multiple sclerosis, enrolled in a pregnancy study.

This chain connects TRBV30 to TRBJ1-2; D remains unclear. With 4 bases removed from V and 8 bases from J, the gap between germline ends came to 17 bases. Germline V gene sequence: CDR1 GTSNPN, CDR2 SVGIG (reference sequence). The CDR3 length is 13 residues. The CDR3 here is CAWTLARTGGYTF. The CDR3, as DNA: TGTGCCTGGACGCTCGCTAGAACGGGGGGCTACACCTTC. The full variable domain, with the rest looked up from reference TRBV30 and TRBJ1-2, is SQTIHQWPATLVQPVGSPLSLECTVEGTSNPNLYWYRQAAGRGLQLLFYSVGIGQISSEVPQNLSASRPQDRQFILSSKKLLLSDSGFYLCAWTLARTGGYTFGSGTRLTVV.

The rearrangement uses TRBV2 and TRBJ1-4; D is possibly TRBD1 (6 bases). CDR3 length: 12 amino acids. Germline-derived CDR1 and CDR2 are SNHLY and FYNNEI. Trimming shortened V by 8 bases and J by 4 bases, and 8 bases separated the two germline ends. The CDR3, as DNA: TGTGCCAGCCGGGACAATAATGAAAAACTGTTTTTT. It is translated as CASRDNNEKLFF.

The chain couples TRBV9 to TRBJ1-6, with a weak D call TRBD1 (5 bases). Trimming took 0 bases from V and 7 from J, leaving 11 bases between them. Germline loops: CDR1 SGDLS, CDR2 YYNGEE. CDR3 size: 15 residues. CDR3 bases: TGTGCCAGCAGCGTAGCTTTCGGGGGAAATTCACCCCTCCACTTT. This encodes CASSVAFGGNSPLHF.

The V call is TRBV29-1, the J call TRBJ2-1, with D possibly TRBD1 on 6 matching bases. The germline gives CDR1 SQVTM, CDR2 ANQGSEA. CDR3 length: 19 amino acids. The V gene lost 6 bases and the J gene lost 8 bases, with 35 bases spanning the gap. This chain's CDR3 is CSVPGARFERRYPPDEQFF. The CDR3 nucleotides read TGCAGCGTCCCAGGGGCTAGATTCGAAAGGCGGTACCCGCCCGATGAGCAGTTCTTC.

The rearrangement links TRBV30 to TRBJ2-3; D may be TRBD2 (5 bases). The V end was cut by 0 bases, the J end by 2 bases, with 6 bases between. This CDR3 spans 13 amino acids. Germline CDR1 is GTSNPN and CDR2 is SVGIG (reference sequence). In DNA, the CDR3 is TGTGCCTGGAGTGTAGCGGCCACAGATACGCAGTATTTT. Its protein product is CAWSVAATDTQYF.

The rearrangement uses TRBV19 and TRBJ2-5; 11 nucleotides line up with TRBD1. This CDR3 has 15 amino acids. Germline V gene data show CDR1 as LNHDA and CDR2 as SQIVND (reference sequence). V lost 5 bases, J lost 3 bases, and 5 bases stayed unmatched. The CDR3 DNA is TGTGCCAGTAGTGCCTGGGACAGGGGGGAAGAGACCCAGTACTTC. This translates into CASSAWDRGEETQYF. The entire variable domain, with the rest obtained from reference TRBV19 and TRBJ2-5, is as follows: DGGITQSPKYLFRKEGQNVTLSCEQNLNHDAMYWYRQDPGQGLRLIYYSQIVNDFQKGDIAEGYSVSREKKESFPLTVTSAQKNPTAFYLCASSAWDRGEETQYFGPGTRLLVL.

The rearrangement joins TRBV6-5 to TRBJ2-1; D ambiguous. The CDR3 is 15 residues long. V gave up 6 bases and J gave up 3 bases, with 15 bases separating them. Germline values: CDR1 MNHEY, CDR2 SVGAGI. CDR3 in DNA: TGTGCCAGCAGCCTGATCCGGGTCCACTACAATGAGCAGTTCTTC. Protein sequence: CASSLIRVHYNEQFF.

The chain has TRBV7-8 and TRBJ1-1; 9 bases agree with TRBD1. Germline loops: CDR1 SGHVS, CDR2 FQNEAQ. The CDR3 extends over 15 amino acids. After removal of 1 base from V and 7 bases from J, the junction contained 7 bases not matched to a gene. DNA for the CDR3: TGTGCCAGCAGCTTAGATTACAGGGGGCATGATGAAGCTTTCTTT. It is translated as CASSLDYRGHDEAFF.